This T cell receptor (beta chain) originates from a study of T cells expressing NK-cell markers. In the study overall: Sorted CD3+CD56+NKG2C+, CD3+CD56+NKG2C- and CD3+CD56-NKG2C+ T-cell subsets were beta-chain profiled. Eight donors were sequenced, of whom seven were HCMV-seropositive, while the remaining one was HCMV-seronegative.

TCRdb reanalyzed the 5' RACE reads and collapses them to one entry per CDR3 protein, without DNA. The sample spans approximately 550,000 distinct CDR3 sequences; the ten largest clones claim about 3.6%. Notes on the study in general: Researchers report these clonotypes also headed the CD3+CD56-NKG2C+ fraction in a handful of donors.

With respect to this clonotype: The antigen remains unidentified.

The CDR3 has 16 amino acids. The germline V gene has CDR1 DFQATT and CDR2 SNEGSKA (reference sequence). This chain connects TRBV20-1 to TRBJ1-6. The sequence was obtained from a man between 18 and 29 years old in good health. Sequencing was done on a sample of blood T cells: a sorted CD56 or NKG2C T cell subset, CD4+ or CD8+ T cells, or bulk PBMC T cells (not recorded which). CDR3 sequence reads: CSARWRELMMNSPLHF.